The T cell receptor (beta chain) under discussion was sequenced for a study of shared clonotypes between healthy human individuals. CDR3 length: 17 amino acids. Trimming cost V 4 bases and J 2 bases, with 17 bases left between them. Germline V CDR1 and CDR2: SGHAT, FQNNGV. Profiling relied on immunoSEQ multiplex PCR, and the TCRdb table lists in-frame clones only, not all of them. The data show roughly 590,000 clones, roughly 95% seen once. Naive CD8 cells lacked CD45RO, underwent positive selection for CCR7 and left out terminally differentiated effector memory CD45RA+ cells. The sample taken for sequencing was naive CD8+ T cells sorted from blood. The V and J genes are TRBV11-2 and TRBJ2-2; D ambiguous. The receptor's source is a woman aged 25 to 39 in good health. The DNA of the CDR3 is TGTGCCAGCAGCTCAAATGCGTGGCGGCTTAACACCGGGGAGCTGTTTTTT. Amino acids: CASSSNAWRLNTGELFF.